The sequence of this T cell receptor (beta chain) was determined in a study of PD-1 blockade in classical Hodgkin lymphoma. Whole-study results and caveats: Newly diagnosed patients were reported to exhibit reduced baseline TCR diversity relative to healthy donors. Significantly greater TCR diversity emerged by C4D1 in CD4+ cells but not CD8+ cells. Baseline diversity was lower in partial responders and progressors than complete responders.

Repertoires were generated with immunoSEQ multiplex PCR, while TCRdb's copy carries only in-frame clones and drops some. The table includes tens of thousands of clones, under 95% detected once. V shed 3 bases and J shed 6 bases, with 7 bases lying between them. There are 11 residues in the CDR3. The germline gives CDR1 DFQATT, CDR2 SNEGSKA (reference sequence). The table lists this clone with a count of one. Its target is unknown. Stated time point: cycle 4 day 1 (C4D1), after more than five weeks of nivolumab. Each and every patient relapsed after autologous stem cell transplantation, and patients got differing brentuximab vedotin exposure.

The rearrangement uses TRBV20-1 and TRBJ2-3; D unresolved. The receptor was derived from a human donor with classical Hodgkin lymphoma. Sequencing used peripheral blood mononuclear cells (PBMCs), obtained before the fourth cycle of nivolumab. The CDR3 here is CSASWRDTQYF. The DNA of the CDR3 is TGCAGTGCTAGCTGGCGGGATACGCAGTATTTT.